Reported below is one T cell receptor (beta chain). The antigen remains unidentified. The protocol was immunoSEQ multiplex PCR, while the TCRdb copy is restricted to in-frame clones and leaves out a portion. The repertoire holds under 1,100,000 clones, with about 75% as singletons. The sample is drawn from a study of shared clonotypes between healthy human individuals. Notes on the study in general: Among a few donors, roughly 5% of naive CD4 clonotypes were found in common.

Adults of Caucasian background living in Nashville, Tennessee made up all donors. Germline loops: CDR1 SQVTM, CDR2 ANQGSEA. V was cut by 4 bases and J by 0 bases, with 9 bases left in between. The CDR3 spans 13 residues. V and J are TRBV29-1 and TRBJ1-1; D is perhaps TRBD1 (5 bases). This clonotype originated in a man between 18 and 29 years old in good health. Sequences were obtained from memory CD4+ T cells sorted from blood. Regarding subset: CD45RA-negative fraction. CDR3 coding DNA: TGCAGCGTTGCCGGGACTTTGAACACTGAAGCTTTCTTT. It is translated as CSVAGTLNTEAFF. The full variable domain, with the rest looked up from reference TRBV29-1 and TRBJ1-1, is SAVISQKPSRDICQRGTSLTIQCQVDSQVTMMFWYRQQPGQSLTLIATANQGSEATYESGFVIDKFPISRPNLTFSTLTVSNMSPEDSSIYLCSVAGTLNTEAFFGQGTRLTVV.